This entry lists 4 T cell receptor beta chains sequenced from one sample in a study of PD-1 blockade in classical Hodgkin lymphoma. Sequencing was performed with immunoSEQ multiplex PCR; in TCRdb, only in-frame clones are kept and a portion is missing. This sample carries roughly 140,000 clones, about 81% of them seen once, and the ten largest clones take roughly 9.2%. All patients relapsed after autologous stem cell transplantation, and brentuximab vedotin exposure varied. The material was peripheral blood mononuclear cells (PBMCs), obtained before the second cycle of nivolumab. The receptors were gathered from a human donor with classical Hodgkin lymphoma.

This clone has a single count. The CDR3 reads CASSFFRGMNTGELFF. DNA of the CDR3: TGTGCCAGCAGCTTTTTTAGGGGAATGAACACCGGGGAGCTGTTTTTT. V is TRBV7-9 and J is TRBJ2-2, with D possibly matching TRBD1 (5 bases). The CDR3 has 16 amino acids. Germline V gene data show CDR1 as SEHNR and CDR2 as FQNEAQ (reference sequence). Deletions cut 3 bases from V and 1 base from J, with 12 bases between.

The rearrangement joins TRBV29-1 to TRBJ2-7; TRBD2 matches 9 bases. Trimming removed 2 bases from V and 3 bases from J; junction bases left unmatched: 11. The germline V gene has CDR1 SQVTM and CDR2 ANQGSEA. This CDR3 is built from 16 residues. The CDR3 spells CSVELGFPTSGYEQYF. The CDR3 DNA follows: TGCAGCGTTGAATTGGGGTTTCCGACTAGCGGCTACGAGCAGTACTTC.

The chain employs TRBV28 and TRBJ1-3, with 7 bases that match TRBD1. V dropped 10 bases and J dropped 0; count of bases not matched to a gene: 6. The germline V gene has CDR1 MDHEN and CDR2 SYDVKM. The CDR3 spans 14 residues. CDR3 bases: TGTGCCACCGAATCAGGGGGCTCTGGAAACACCATATATTTT. Its translation: CATESGGSGNTIYF.

V is TRBV4-1 and J is TRBJ2-3; a weak D match, TRBD2 (6 bases). The CDR3 totals 15 residues. The V and J ends lost 3 bases and 1 base respectively, with 11 bases between them. The V gene's germline CDR1 is MGHRA and CDR2 YSYEKL. The CDR3: CASSQGRTRTDTQYF. Written as DNA, the CDR3 is TGCGCCAGCAGCCAGGGGAGGACACGCACAGATACGCAGTATTTT.